This T cell receptor beta chain was found in a study of T cells in Graves' hyperthyroidism and ophthalmopathy. Study observations and caveats: Through a model of 13 V-J features, ophthalmopathy was separated from stable hyperthyroidism. Prediction of ophthalmopathy progression came a median approximately 6.6 months pre-onset.

Amplified regions were TCR beta CDR3 sequences from RNA transcripts. HTBI primers were used for first-round RT-PCR of the TCR CDR3. TCRdb reprocessed the multiplex PCR reads via MiXCR and lists one record per CDR3 protein. The sample includes fewer than 600,000 distinct CDR3 sequences, approximately 15% of them seen just once. Diagnoses rested on clinical symptoms, serum thyroxine and TRAb, thyroid ultrasound and orbital computed tomography. Isolation of PBMCs was performed on around 9.7 ml fresh peripheral blood. The CDR3 spans 18 residues. J was trimmed by 2 bases and V by 4 bases; bases with no gene match: 11. Germline-derived CDR1 and CDR2 are SGHNT and YYREEE (reference sequence). A few counts support this clonotype. What it recognizes is unknown.

The clonotype was recovered from a woman between 40 and 50 years old with Graves' hyperthyroidism. Source material: blood. This chain links TRBV5-4 with TRBJ2-5; 13 bases agree with TRBD2. CDR3 loop: CASSPGLAGVGGQETQYF. The CDR3 DNA reads TGTGCCAGCAGCCCCGGACTAGCGGGAGTGGGGGGGCAAGAGACCCAGTACTTC.